The rows below give T cell receptor beta chains drawn from one sample of a study of identical twins. TCRdb recomputed calls from the 5' RACE reads with MiXCR, one row per CDR3 protein. Counted here are around 220,000 distinct CDR3 sequences, over 11% occurring once; the ten biggest clones make up under 9.5%. Material for sequencing was memory (CD45RO+) T cells sorted from blood. The receptor source for this set is a woman aged 18 to 35 in good health. The conserved cysteine and the conserved F or W are not part of the CDR3 here. The order of the fields is CDR3 protein, V gene, J gene, D gene. D genes are given only for firm matches.

cdr3_aa: AWSTLSNTGELF; v_call: TRBV30; j_call: TRBJ2-2; d_call: .
cdr3_aa: SLLAGGGDTQY; v_call: TRBV20-1; j_call: TRBJ2-3; d_call: TRBD2
cdr3_aa: ASSPQTSGGAVSQF; v_call: TRBV18; j_call: TRBJ2-1; d_call: TRBD2
cdr3_aa: ASSFQGEGEKLF; v_call: TRBV5-1; j_call: TRBJ1-4; d_call: TRBD1
cdr3_aa: ASSEGAVGPYGYT; v_call: TRBV19; j_call: TRBJ1-2; d_call: TRBD1
cdr3_aa: ASSPGDRVSYNSPLH; v_call: TRBV5-1; j_call: TRBJ1-6; d_call: TRBD1
cdr3_aa: ARGGLGATSNEQF; v_call: TRBV7-3; j_call: TRBJ2-1; d_call: TRBD2
cdr3_aa: ASRSTGRRSPLH; v_call: TRBV6-1; j_call: TRBJ1-6; d_call: .
cdr3_aa: ASRGTSGSQYEQY; v_call: TRBV6-2/TRBV6-3; j_call: TRBJ2-7; d_call: TRBD2
cdr3_aa: ASSPGGDQPQH; v_call: TRBV7-9; j_call: TRBJ1-5; d_call: .
cdr3_aa: ASSPGTGYYGYT; v_call: TRBV5-6; j_call: TRBJ1-2; d_call: .
cdr3_aa: ASRPPQGKETQY; v_call: TRBV6-1; j_call: TRBJ2-5; d_call: .
cdr3_aa: ASSVHRRYDSGNTIY; v_call: TRBV6-1; j_call: TRBJ1-3; d_call: .